The clone carrying this T cell receptor (beta chain) was recorded a few times. Using unique molecular identifiers, the investigators prepared the TCRbeta library. TCRdb redid the calling of the PCR reads with MiXCR, one entry per CDR3 protein. The repertoire has around 130,000 distinct CDR3 sequences, around a tenth of them found once; the top ten carry approximately 25%. The CDR3 extends over 13 amino acids. The V and J ends lost 5 bases and 2 bases respectively, with 11 bases between them. Germline CDR1 is SGHRS and CDR2 is YFSETQ. The sample belongs to a study of T-cell reconstitution after alpha-beta-depleted transplantation in children.

Sequencing was performed on PBMCs, mostly from graft donor cells, taken 180 days after TCRalphabeta/CD19-depleted stem cell transplant. This sequence originates from a girl under three years old who had a stem cell transplant for combined immunodeficiency, so the T cells may come from the graft donor. J is TRBJ2-7 and V is TRBV5-1, with D unresolved. For the CDR3, the DNA is TGCGCCAGCAGAAACGGTTCAGCCTACGAGCAGTACTTC. It is translated as CASRNGSAYEQYF.